These T cell receptor beta chains were read from a single sample in a study of T cells in Graves' hyperthyroidism and ophthalmopathy. TCRdb passed the multiplex PCR reads through MiXCR, listing each CDR3 protein once. The table records approximately 530,000 distinct CDR3 sequences, just under 20% of them present only once. The sequencing input was blood. The origin of the receptors is a man between 40 and 49 years old with Graves' ophthalmopathy. Both conserved end residues are part of each CDR3. D genes are given only for firm matches. Clone size is given for some rows only: seen once, a few or many times, or a class if the clone is expanded.

D gene | clone size | J gene | V gene | CDR3 protein | CDR3 DNA
- | - | TRBJ2-1 | TRBV20-1 | CSASHTIGLPRDEQFF | TGCAGTGCTAGTCACACCATCGGGCTTCCCCGGGATGAGCAGTTCTTC
- | - | TRBJ1-5 | TRBV4-1 | CASSQVSGDQPQHF | TGCGCCAGCAGCCAAGTAAGCGGGGACCAGCCCCAGCATTTT
- | many | TRBJ2-1 | TRBV11-2 | CASSLAGAIINEQFF | TGTGCCAGCAGCTTGGCAGGGGCAATTATCAATGAGCAGTTCTTC
- | many | TRBJ1-2 | TRBV12-5 | CASGLLPRIYGYTF | TGTGCTAGTGGTTTGCTTCCACGGATTTATGGCTACACCTTC
- | few | TRBJ1-6 | TRBV7-6 | CASSHDRFSPLHF | TGTGCCAGCAGCCATGACAGGTTTTCACCCCTCCACTTT
- | many | TRBJ1-2 | TRBV6-1 | CASSDGQIYGYTF | TGTGCCAGCAGTGATGGACAGATCTATGGCTACACCTTC
TRBD2 | many | TRBJ2-7 | TRBV12-3/TRBV12-4 | CASSLRGGKVEQYF | TGTGCCAGCAGTTTACGCGGGGGGAAGGTCGAGCAGTACTTC
- | few | TRBJ1-6 | TRBV4-1 | CASSQDQGANSPLHF | TGCGCCAGCAGCCAAGACCAGGGTGCCAATTCACCCCTCCACTTT
- | few | TRBJ1-3 | TRBV7-9 | CASSASRDLSGNTIYF | TGTGCCAGCAGTGCCTCCAGGGATCTTTCTGGAAACACCATATATTTT
- | - | TRBJ1-1 | TRBV20-1 | CSARILGGEDGEAFF | TGCAGTGCTAGAATCTTGGGAGGGGAGGATGGTGAAGCTTTCTTT
- | few | TRBJ2-6 | TRBV10-3 | CAISDSSGANVLTF | TGTGCCATCAGTGATTCCTCTGGGGCCAACGTCCTGACTTTC
TRBD1 | - | TRBJ2-7 | TRBV5-1 | CASSRGTGPSYPEQYF | TGCGCCAGCAGCCGCGGGACAGGCCCTTCCTACCCCGAGCAGTACTTC
- | - | TRBJ1-3 | TRBV30 | CAWNRDAGNTIYF | TGTGCCTGGAATCGGGACGCTGGAAACACCATATATTTT
TRBD1 | - | TRBJ1-1 | TRBV6-1 | CACRRTGVDTEAFF | TGTGCCTGCAGGAGGACAGGGGTAGACACTGAAGCTTTCTTT
TRBD2 | - | TRBJ2-1 | TRBV5-4 | CAGSPGTSGDNEQFF | TGTGCCGGCAGCCCCGGGACTAGCGGCGACAATGAGCAGTTCTTC
- | many | TRBJ2-3 | TRBV2 | CASSPLVIGADTQYF | TGTGCCAGCAGCCCACTAGTGATAGGAGCAGATACGCAGTATTTT
- | many | TRBJ2-7 | TRBV10-2 | CASTLIGRGHNEQYF | TGCGCCAGCACCCTTATCGGGAGGGGGCATAACGAGCAGTACTTC
TRBD1 | many | TRBJ2-5 | TRBV28 | CASSLGQGPQETQYF | TGTGCCAGCAGTTTAGGACAGGGGCCGCAAGAGACCCAGTACTTC
- | few | TRBJ2-3 | TRBV5-4 | CASSLDAGEGDTQYF | TGTGCCAGCAGCTTGGATGCGGGTGAGGGGGATACGCAGTATTTT
- | - | TRBJ1-1 | TRBV6-1 | CASSPTSTLLNTEAFF | TGTGCCAGCAGTCCAACCTCGACCCTTTTGAACACTGAAGCTTTCTTT
- | - | TRBJ1-1 | TRBV7-9 | CASSLQPLMSEAFF | TGTGCCAGCAGCTTACAGCCGCTAATGTCTGAAGCTTTCTTT
- | - | TRBJ2-5 | TRBV7-2 | CASSRLGAAQETQYF | TGTGCCAGCAGCCGATTGGGGGCAGCCCAAGAGACCCAGTACTTC
- | - | TRBJ2-7 | TRBV7-9 | CASSPLAGLSSEQYF | TGTGCCAGCAGCCCCTTAGCCGGACTGAGTTCCGAGCAGTACTTC
- | many | TRBJ2-1 | TRBV7-2 | CASSLAGLRNEQFF | TGTGCCAGCAGCTTAGCGGGGTTGAGAAATGAGCAGTTCTTC
- | few | TRBJ1-1 | TRBV27 | CASSSSTAEAFF | TGTGCCAGCAGTTCCTCGACGGCTGAAGCTTTCTTT
- | many | TRBJ2-4 | TRBV18 | CASSPGRTDNIQYF | TGTGCCAGCTCACCGGGACGGACGGACAACATTCAGTACTTC
- | - | TRBJ1-4 | TRBV28 | CASSQGARYEKLFF | TGTGCCAGCAGTCAAGGGGCTCGCTACGAAAAACTGTTTTTT
- | few | TRBJ2-5 | TRBV28 | CASTLSRGPETQYF | TGTGCCAGCACCCTTTCCAGGGGTCCGGAGACCCAGTACTTC
- | - | TRBJ1-4 | TRBV6-5 | CASSYSLGGRVNEKLFF | TGTGCCAGCAGTTACTCACTGGGGGGGCGCGTTAATGAAAAACTGTTTTTT
TRBD2 | - | TRBJ2-1 | TRBV20-1 | CSARGTSGRAVEQFF | TGCAGTGCCCGGGGGACTAGCGGGAGGGCCGTTGAGCAGTTCTTC
TRBD2 | many | TRBJ2-1 | TRBV10-3 | CATGGGNEQFF | TGTGCCACTGGGGGGGGGAATGAGCAGTTCTTC
TRBD1 | - | TRBJ1-2 | TRBV11-2 | CASSPGTGGFGGGYTF | TGTGCCAGCTCACCAGGGACAGGGGGCTTCGGTGGTGGCTACACCTTC
- | few | TRBJ1-2 | TRBV20-1 | CSARDPILYYGYTF | TGCAGTGCTAGAGATCCAATTCTATACTATGGCTACACCTTC
- | few | TRBJ2-2 | TRBV6-1 | CASRSGHSNTGELFF | TGTGCCAGCAGATCGGGACACTCGAACACCGGGGAGCTGTTTTTT